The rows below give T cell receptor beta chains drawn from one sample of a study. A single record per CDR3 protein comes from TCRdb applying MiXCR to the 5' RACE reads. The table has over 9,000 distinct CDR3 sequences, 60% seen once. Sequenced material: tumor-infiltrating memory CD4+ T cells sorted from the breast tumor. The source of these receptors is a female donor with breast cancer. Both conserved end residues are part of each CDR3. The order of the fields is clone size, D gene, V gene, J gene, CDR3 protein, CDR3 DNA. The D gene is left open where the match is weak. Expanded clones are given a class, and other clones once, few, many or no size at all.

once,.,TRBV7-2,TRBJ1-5,CASSLEGSQPQHF,TGTGCCAGCAGCCTAGAGGGGTCTCAGCCCCAGCATTTT
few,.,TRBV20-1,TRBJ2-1,CSLRMSYNEQFF,TGCAGTCTAAGGATGTCCTACAATGAGCAGTTCTTC
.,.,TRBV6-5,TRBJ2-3,CASSPDWSTDTQYF,TGTGCCAGCAGCCCGGACTGGAGCACAGATACGCAGTATTTT
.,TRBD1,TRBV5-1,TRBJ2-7,CASSLGPDRGYEQYF,TGCGCCAGCAGCTTGGGTCCCGACAGGGGCTACGAGCAGTACTTC
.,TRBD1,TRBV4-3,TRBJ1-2,CASSKRQGDGYTF,TGCGCCAGCAGTAAGAGACAGGGGGACGGCTACACCTTC
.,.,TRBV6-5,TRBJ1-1,CASSQDLWGYTEAFF,TGTGCCAGCAGCCAAGATCTTTGGGGGTACACTGAAGCTTTCTTT
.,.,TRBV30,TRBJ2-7,CAWSPGENEQYF,TGTGCCTGGAGCCCCGGAGAGAACGAGCAGTACTTC
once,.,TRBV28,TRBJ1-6,CANSYPTGGNSPLHF,TGTGCCAACAGTTACCCGACAGGAGGGAATTCACCCCTCCACTTT
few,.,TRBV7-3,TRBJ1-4,CASSFSVGEKLFF,TGTGCCAGCAGCTTCTCAGTTGGTGAAAAACTGTTTTTT
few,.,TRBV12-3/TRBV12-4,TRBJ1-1,CASIIDGGGPAFF,TGTGCCAGCATTATCGATGGGGGGGGCCCAGCTTTCTTT
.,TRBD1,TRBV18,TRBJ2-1,CASSPQSGQGRRDEQFF,TGTGCCAGCTCACCGCAATCAGGACAGGGAAGGAGGGATGAGCAGTTCTTC
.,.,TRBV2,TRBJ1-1,CASSTRDLAFF,TGTGCCAGCAGCACACGGGATCTAGCTTTCTTT
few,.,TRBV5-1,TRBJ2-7,CASSLPERSSFSYEQYF,TGCGCCAGCAGCTTGCCAGAACGGTCGAGTTTCTCCTACGAGCAGTACTTC
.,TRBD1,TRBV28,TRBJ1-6,CASSSGTAGSPLHF,TGTGCCAGCAGTTCCGGGACAGCCGGTTCACCCCTCCACTTT
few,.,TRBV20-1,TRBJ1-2,CSARSNPNYGYTF,TGCAGTGCTAGAAGCAACCCTAACTATGGCTACACCTTC
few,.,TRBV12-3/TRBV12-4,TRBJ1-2,CASSLGRPGYGYTF,TGTGCCAGCAGTTTAGGCAGGCCCGGATATGGCTACACCTTC
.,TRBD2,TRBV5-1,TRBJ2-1,CASSSGTSGGVEQFF,TGCGCCAGCAGCTCCGGGACTAGCGGGGGGGTTGAGCAGTTCTTC
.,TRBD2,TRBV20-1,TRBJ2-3,CSAQSTTSGSTDTQYF,TGCAGTGCTCAAAGTACGACTAGCGGAAGCACAGATACGCAGTATTTT
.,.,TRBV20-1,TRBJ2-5,CSARKSSDLQETQYF,TGCAGTGCTAGAAAGTCTAGCGATCTACAAGAGACCCAGTACTTC
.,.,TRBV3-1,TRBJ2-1,CASSLSLGENEQFF,TGTGCCAGCAGCCTGAGTTTAGGGGAGAATGAGCAGTTCTTC
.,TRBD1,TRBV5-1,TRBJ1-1,CASSYPRGPNTEAFF,TGCGCCAGCAGTTACCCCAGGGGGCCGAACACTGAAGCTTTCTTT
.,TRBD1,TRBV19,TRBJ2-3,CASSIRYTGGPSTDTQYF,TGTGCCAGTAGTATCCGATATACAGGGGGCCCTAGCACAGATACGCAGTATTTT
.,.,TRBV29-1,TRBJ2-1,CSVRGRQGRDGEQFF,TGCAGCGTCCGCGGACGTCAAGGTCGGGACGGTGAGCAGTTCTTC
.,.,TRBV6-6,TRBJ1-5,CASSYSSTLNQPQHF,TGTGCCAGCAGTTACTCGAGTACCCTAAATCAGCCCCAGCATTTT
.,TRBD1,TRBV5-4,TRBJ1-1,CASSSSQGATSEAFF,TGTGCCAGCAGCTCCTCACAGGGGGCAACGAGTGAAGCTTTCTTT
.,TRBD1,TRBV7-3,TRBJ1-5,CASSSGQGLGNQPQHF,TGTGCCAGCAGCTCCGGACAGGGGCTTGGAAATCAGCCCCAGCATTTT
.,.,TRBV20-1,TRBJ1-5,CSACRLGSNQPQHF,TGCAGTGCTTGCAGACTGGGTAGCAATCAGCCCCAGCATTTT
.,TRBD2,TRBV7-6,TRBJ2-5,CASSWTSGEGVIQYF,TGTGCCAGCAGCTGGACTAGCGGAGAGGGGGTGATTCAGTACTTC
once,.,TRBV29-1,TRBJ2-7,CSVRTSDEQYF,TGCAGCGTGAGGACATCGGACGAGCAGTACTTC
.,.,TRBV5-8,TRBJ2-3,CASSTGNAVVDTQYF,TGTGCCAGCAGCACAGGGAATGCGGTGGTAGATACGCAGTATTTT
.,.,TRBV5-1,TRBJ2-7,CASSLADGYEQYF,TGCGCCAGCAGCTTAGCAGACGGGTACGAGCAGTACTTC
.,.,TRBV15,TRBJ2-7,CATSGTGTSYEQYF,TGTGCCACCAGTGGAACCGGGACCTCCTACGAGCAGTACTTC
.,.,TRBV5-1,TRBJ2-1,CASSSEAGLPEQFF,TGCGCCAGCAGCAGCGAAGCCGGCCTACCCGAGCAGTTCTTC
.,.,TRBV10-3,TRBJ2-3,CAISQSASTDTQYF,TGTGCCATCAGTCAGTCAGCTAGCACAGATACGCAGTATTTT
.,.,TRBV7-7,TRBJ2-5,CASSKTGTGATQYF,TGTGCTAGCAGTAAAACCGGGACTGGCGCCACCCAGTACTTC
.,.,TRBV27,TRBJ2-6,CASSLQFSGANVLTF,TGTGCCAGCAGTTTGCAGTTCTCTGGGGCCAACGTCCTGACTTTC
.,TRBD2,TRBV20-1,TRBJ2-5,CSARDSGGRGTQYF,TGCAGTGCTAGAGATAGCGGGGGGCGGGGGACCCAGTACTTC
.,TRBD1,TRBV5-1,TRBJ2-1,CASSLGTGYNEQFF,TGCGCCAGCAGCTTGGGGACAGGGTACAATGAGCAGTTCTTC
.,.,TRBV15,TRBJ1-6,CATSRGTPNSPLHF,TGTGCCACCAGCAGGGGCACGCCTAATTCACCCCTCCACTTT
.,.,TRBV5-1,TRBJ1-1,CASSLTGIGTEAFF,TGCGCCAGCAGCTTGACAGGGATCGGCACTGAAGCTTTCTTT